This entry lists 15 T cell receptor beta chains sequenced from one sample in a study of response to subunit inactivated influenza vaccine. TCRdb used MiXCR to reprocess the RT-PCR reads, holding one entry per CDR3 protein. The table shows 500,000 to 650,000 distinct CDR3 sequences, with approximately 7.6% occurring only once. The sample consisted of PBMCs from blood, taken around 2 years after vaccination. Receptor source: a man between 45 and 75 years old who received an inactivated influenza vaccine.

The chain employs TRBV6-2 or TRBV6-3 and TRBJ2-3; D may be TRBD2 (6 bases). The length of the CDR3 is 13 residues. Germline V gene data show CDR1 as MNHEY and CDR2 as SVGEGT. Trimming shortened V by 7 bases and J by 6 bases, and 14 bases separated the two germline ends. The CDR3 coding sequence is TGTGCCAGCACCCCTAGTGGGGGGGATACGCAGTATTTT. It encodes CASTPSGGDTQYF.

This clonotype was seen only a few times. The rearrangement joins TRBV5-1 to TRBJ1-1; TRBD1 aligns across 10 bases. Germline V gene sequence: CDR1 SGHRS, CDR2 YFSETQ. The junction had 7 bases not matched to a gene; V was cut back by 3 bases and J by 8 bases. The CDR3 runs to 14 residues. CDR3 region: CASSSTGGRREAFF. Written as DNA, the CDR3 is TGCGCCAGCAGCTCGACAGGGGGCCGAAGGGAAGCTTTCTTT.

This clonotype was seen a handful of times. V usage is TRBV3-1 and J usage is TRBJ2-5, with D unclear. Germline-derived CDR1 and CDR2 are LGHDT and YNNKEL (reference sequence). The ends were cut back, 2 bases at V and 7 bases at J, with 5 bases in the middle. This CDR3 has 11 residues. CDR3 sequence reads: CASSQSGTQYF. CDR3 DNA sequence: TGTGCCAGCAGCCAATCCGGGACCCAGTACTTC.

This chain links TRBV7-2 with TRBJ1-1, with D perhaps TRBD1 (5 bases). V was clipped by 2 bases and J by 5 bases, with 18 bases between them. CDR1 and CDR2 from the germline V gene are SGHTA and FQGNSA. The CDR3 sequence is 16 residues long. This CDR3 reads CASSLPQGGFMTEAFF. The CDR3, as DNA: TGTGCCAGCAGCTTACCGCAGGGCGGTTTCATGACTGAAGCTTTCTTT.

V usage is TRBV29-1 and J usage is TRBJ2-7; 8 bases are a match to TRBD1. Germline values: CDR1 SQVTM, CDR2 ANQGSEA. This CDR3 spans 13 amino acids. V gave up 4 bases and J gave up 3 bases; unmatched junction bases: 5. Here the CDR3 DNA reads TGCAGCGTTGTTAGGGACAGGCACTACGAGCAGTACTTC. Protein sequence: CSVVRDRHYEQYF.

Ten or more counts support this clonotype. V usage is TRBV4-3 and J usage is TRBJ2-1; 13 bases match TRBD2. J was trimmed by 8 bases and V by 1 base; bases with no gene match: 11. The CDR3 covers 18 residues. Germline V gene lookup returns CDR1 LGHNA and CDR2 YSLEER. CDR3 sequence (DNA): TGCGCCAGCAGCCAAGGGTACGGACTAGCGGGAGAGGTATATGAGCAGTTCTTC. Its translation is CASSQGYGLAGEVYEQFF.

This clonotype has only a few counts. The J gene is TRBJ1-5, the V gene TRBV6-1; D gene unclear. The CDR3 runs to 15 residues. V lost 2 bases and J 5 bases, leaving 13 bases between the germline ends. The germline V gene encodes CDR1 MNHNS and CDR2 SASEGT. CDR3 sequence: CASSESGMGYQPQHF. DNA of the CDR3: TGTGCCAGCAGTGAATCTGGCATGGGATATCAGCCCCAGCATTTT.

The gene calls are TRBV10-3 and TRBJ1-2; TRBD1 agrees at 7 bases. Germline trimming cut 2 bases from V and 4 bases from J; bases unmatched to any gene: 4. CDR1 is ENHRY and CDR2 is SYGVKD in the germline V gene. CDR3 length equals 14 residues. The CDR3 bases are TGTGCCATCAGTGAGACCGGGACAGTCTATGGCTACACCTTC. Protein product: CAISETGTVYGYTF.

The chain uses TRBV30 and TRBJ1-6; tentative D call: TRBD1 (5 bases). Trimming stripped 3 bases from V and 15 bases from J, with 18 bases between. This CDR3 is 13 amino acids long. CDR1 and CDR2 (germline): GTSNPN, SVGIG (reference sequence). In nucleotides, the CDR3 is TGTGCCTGGAGAGTGACGAGTGTGCAGGGCCTCCACTTT. This encodes CAWRVTSVQGLHF.

This clonotype was picked up many times. The V and J genes are TRBV24-1 and TRBJ2-3; no definite D call. V was trimmed by 4 bases and J by 6 bases, leaving 10 bases between them. The CDR3 covers 13 residues. Germline V gene sequence: CDR1 KGHDR, CDR2 SFDVKD. The CDR3 DNA sequence: TGTGCCACCAGTGAGGCCTCGGTGGATACGCAGTATTTT. It codes for CATSEASVDTQYF.

This clonotype has ten or more counts. V and J are TRBV20-1 and TRBJ1-2, with D unresolved. The germline V gene has CDR1 DFQATT and CDR2 SNEGSKA (reference sequence). The CDR3 covers 13 residues. The ends were cut back, 5 bases at V and 4 bases at J, with 14 bases in the middle. The CDR3 nucleotides read TGCAGTGCTGCGGCCGCCGGGCCCTATGGCTACACCTTC. Its translation: CSAAAAGPYGYTF.

The chain links TRBV28 to TRBJ2-7; D may be TRBD2 (6 bases). CDR1 MDHEN and CDR2 SYDVKM come from the germline V gene. The V end lost 4 bases, the J end lost 4 bases, and 11 bases lay between the germline ends. This CDR3 spans 13 amino acids. CDR3 region: CASSSRGLYEQYF. Written as DNA, the CDR3 is TGTGCCAGCAGTTCTAGGGGACTTTACGAGCAGTACTTC.

This sequence joins TRBV20-1 and TRBJ2-5, with TRBD2 identical over 8 bases. In germline, CDR1 is DFQATT, CDR2 SNEGSKA (reference sequence). CDR3 length: 14 residues. The V gene end was trimmed by 6 bases and the J gene end by 2 bases; junction bases not matched to a gene: 8. The CDR3 coding sequence is TGCAGTGCCAGGGACGGGGGGGCTCAAGAGACCCAGTACTTC. As protein: CSARDGGAQETQYF.

This clonotype was counted many times. The chain uses TRBV7-2 and TRBJ2-1; D perhaps matches TRBD2 (5 bases). V lost 4 bases and J 0 bases, leaving 13 bases between the germline ends. The CDR3 covers 16 residues. The V gene's germline CDR1 is SGHTA and CDR2 FQGNSA. The CDR3 is CASSYLALSSYNEQFF. The DNA of the CDR3 is TGTGCCAGCAGCTACTTAGCGTTGAGCTCCTACAATGAGCAGTTCTTC. Drawing the rest from reference TRBV7-2 and TRBJ2-1, the complete variable domain is GAGVSQSPSNKVTEKGKDVELRCDPISGHTALYWYRQSLGQGLEFLIYFQGNSAPDKSGLPSDRFSAERTGGSVSTLTIQRTQQEDSAVYLCASSYLALSSYNEQFFGPGTRLTVL.

V usage is TRBV19 and J usage is TRBJ2-1; either TRBD1 or TRBD2 may supply D (5 bases each). V shed 6 bases and J shed 3 bases, with 12 bases lying between them. CDR1 and CDR2 from the germline V gene are LNHDA and SQIVND (reference sequence). The length of the CDR3 is 14 residues. In DNA form, the CDR3 reads TGTGCCAGTAGCGGGGACCGATACTACAATGAGCAGTTCTTC. This sequence encodes CASSGDRYYNEQFF.